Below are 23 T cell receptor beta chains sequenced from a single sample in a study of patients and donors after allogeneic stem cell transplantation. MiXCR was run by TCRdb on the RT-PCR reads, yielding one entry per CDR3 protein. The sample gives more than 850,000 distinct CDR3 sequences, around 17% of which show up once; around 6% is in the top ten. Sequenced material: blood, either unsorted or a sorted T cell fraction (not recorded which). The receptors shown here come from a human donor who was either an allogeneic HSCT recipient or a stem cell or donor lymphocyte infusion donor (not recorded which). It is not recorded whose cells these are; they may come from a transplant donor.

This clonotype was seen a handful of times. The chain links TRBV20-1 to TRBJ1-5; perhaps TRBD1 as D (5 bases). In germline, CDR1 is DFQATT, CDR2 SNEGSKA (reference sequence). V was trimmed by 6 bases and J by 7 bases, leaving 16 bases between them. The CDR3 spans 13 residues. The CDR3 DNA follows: TGCAGTGCACGGGGGAGGGAGTACCAGCCCCAGCATTTT. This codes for CSARGREYQPQHF.

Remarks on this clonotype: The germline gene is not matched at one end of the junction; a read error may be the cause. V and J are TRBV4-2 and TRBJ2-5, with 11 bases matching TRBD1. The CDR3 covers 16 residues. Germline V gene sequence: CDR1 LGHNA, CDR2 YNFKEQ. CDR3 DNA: TGTACCAGCAGCCAGAAGAGGGACAGGGGGCAAGAGACCCAGTACTTC. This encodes CTSSQKRDRGQETQYF.

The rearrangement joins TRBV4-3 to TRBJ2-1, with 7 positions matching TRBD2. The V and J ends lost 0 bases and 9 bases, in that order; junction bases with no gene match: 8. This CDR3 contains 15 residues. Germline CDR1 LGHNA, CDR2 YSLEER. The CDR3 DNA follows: TGCGCCAGCAGCCAAGATTGGGAGGGGAGTCGTGAGCAGTTCTTC. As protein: CASSQDWEGSREQFF.

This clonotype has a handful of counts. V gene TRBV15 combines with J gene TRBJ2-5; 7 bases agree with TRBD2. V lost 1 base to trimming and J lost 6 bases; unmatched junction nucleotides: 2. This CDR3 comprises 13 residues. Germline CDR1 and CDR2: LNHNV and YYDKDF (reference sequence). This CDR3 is CATSRVGGKTQYF. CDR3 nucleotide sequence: TGTGCCACCAGCAGAGTGGGGGGGAAGACCCAGTACTTC.

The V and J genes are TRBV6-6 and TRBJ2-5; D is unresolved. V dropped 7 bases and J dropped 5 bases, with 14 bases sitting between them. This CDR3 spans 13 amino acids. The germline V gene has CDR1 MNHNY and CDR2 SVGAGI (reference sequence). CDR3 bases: TGTGCCAGCAAAGTAAGGGCCTGGGAGACCCAGTACTTC. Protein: CASKVRAWETQYF.

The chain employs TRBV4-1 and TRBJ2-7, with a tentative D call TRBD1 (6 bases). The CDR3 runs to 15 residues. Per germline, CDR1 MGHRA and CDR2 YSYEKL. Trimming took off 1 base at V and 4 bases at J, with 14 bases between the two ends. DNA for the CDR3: TGCGCCAGCAGCCAAGGCTCACAGGGAACGTACGAGCAGTACTTC. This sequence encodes CASSQGSQGTYEQYF.

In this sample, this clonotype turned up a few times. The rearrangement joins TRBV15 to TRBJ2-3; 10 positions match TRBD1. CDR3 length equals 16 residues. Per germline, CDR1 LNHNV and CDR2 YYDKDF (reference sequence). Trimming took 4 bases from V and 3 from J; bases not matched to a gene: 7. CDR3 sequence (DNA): TGTGCCACCAGCACAGGACAGGGGGTTGGTACAGATACGCAGTATTTT. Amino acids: CATSTGQGVGTDTQYF.

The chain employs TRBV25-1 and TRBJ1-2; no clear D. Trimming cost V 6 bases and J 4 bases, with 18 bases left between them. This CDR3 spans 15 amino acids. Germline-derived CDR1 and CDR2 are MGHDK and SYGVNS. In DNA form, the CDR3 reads TGTGCCAGCAGGGACTCAGGCGACCGGGGCTATGGCTACACCTTC. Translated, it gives CASRDSGDRGYGYTF.

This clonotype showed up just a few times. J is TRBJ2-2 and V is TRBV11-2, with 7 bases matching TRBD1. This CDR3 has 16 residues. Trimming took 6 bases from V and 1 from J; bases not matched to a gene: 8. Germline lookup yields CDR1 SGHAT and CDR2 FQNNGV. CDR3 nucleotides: TGTGCCAGCAGGCTACAGGGGCGTGAGAACACCGGGGAGCTGTTTTTT. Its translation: CASRLQGRENTGELFF.

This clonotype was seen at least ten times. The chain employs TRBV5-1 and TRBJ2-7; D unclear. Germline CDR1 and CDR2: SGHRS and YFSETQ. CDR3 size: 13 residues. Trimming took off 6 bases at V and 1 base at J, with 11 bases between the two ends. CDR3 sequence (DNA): TGCGCCAGCACGTTCGACCGTTCCTACGAGCAGTACTTC. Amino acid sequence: CASTFDRSYEQYF.

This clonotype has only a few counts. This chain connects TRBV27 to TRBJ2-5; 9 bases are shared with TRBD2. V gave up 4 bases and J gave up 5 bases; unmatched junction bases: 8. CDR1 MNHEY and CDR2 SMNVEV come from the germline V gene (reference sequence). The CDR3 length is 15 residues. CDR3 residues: CASSWLAGAEETQYF. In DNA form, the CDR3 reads TGTGCCAGCAGTTGGTTAGCGGGGGCGGAGGAGACCCAGTACTTC.

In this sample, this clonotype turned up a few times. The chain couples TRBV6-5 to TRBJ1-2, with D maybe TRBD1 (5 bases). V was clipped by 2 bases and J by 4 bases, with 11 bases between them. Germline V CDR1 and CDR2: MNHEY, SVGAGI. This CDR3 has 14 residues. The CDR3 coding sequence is TGTGCCAGCAGTTACCTCGACAGCGGCTATGGCTACACCTTC. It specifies CASSYLDSGYGYTF.

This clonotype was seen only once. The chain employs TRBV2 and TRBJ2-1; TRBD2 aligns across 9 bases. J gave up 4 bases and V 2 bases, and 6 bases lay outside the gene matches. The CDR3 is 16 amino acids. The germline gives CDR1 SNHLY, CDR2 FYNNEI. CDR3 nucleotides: TGTGCCAGCAGTGAACTGGCTAGCGGGATTTACAATGAGCAGTTCTTC. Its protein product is CASSELASGIYNEQFF.

CDR3 amino acids: CASSATGGGTEAFF. The DNA of the CDR3 is TGTGCCAGCAGCGCCACAGGGGGCGGCACTGAAGCTTTCTTT. The rearrangement uses TRBV9 and TRBJ1-1, with 9 nucleotides matching TRBD1. CDR1 SGDLS and CDR2 YYNGEE come from the germline V gene. This CDR3 has 14 amino acids. V lost 3 bases to trimming and J lost 4 bases; unmatched junction nucleotides: 4.

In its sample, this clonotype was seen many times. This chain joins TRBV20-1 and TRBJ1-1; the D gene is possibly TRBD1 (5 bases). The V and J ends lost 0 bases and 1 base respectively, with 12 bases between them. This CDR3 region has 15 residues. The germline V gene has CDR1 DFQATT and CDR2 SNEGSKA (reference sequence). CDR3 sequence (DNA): TGCAGTGCTAGAGACTACTTGGGGGGGAACACTGAAGCTTTCTTT. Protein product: CSARDYLGGNTEAFF.

CDR3 in DNA: TGTGCCAGCAGCTTGATACAGACCCGCTCGAACACCGGGGAGCTGTTTTTT. Translating it yields CASSLIQTRSNTGELFF. This sequence joins TRBV5-6 and TRBJ2-2; no reliable D call. The CDR3 loop spans 17 amino acids. V lost 1 base to trimming and J lost 0 bases, with 13 bases between them. CDR1 and CDR2 from the germline V gene are SGHDT and YYEEEE.

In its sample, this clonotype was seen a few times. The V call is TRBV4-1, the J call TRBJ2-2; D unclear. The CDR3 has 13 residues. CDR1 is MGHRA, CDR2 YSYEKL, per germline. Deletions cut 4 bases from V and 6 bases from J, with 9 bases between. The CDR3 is CASSPPIPGELFF. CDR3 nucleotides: TGCGCCAGCAGCCCCCCTATTCCCGGGGAGCTGTTTTTT.

In DNA form, the CDR3 reads TGTGCCATCAGTGAGTCATGGGACAGGGCCGTCAATCAGCCCCAGCATTTT. Its protein product is CAISESWDRAVNQPQHF. The rearrangement joins TRBV10-3 to TRBJ1-5; 9 bases are a match to TRBD1. The germline gives CDR1 ENHRY, CDR2 SYGVKD. With V trimmed by 0 bases and J by 3 bases, 6 bases remained unmatched. This CDR3 region has 17 residues.

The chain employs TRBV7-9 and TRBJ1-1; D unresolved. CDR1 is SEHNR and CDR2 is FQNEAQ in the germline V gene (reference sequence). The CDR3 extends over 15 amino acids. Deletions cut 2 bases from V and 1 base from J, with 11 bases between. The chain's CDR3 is CASSLSTGKNTEAFF. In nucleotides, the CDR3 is TGTGCCAGCAGCTTATCTACCGGGAAGAACACTGAAGCTTTCTTT.

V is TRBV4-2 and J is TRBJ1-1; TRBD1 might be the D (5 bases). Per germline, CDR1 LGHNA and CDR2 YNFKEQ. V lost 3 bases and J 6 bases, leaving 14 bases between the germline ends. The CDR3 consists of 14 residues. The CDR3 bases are TGTGCCAGCAGCCAGGGGGACCGGGACCCTGAAGCTTTCTTT. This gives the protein CASSQGDRDPEAFF.

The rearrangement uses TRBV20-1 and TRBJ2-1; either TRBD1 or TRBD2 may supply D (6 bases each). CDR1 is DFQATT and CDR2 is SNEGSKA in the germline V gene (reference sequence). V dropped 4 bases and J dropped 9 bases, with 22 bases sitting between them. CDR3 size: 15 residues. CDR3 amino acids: CSAITPTGAPGEQFF. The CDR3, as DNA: TGCAGTGCTATCACCCCTACGGGGGCCCCGGGTGAGCAGTTCTTC.

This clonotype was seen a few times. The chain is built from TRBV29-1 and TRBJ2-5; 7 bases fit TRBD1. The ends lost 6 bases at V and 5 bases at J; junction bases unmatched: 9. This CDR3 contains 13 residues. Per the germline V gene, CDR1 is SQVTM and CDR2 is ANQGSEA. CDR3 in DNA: TGCAGCGTGAACCCGACAGGGATCGAGACCCAGTACTTC. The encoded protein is CSVNPTGIETQYF. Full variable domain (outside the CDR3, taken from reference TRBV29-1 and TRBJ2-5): SAVISQKPSRDICQRGTSLTIQCQVDSQVTMMFWYRQQPGQSLTLIATANQGSEATYESGFVIDKFPISRPNLTFSTLTVSNMSPEDSSIYLCSVNPTGIETQYFGPGTRLLVL.

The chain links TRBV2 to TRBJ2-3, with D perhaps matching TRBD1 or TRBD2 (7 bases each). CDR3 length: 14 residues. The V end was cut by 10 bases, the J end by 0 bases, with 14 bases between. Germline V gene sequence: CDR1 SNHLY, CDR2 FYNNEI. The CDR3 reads CAISGTVSTDTQYF. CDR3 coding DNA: TGTGCCATAAGCGGGACAGTGAGCACAGATACGCAGTATTTT. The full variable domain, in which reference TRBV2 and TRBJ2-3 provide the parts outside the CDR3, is EPEVTQTPSHQVTQMGQEVILRCVPISNHLYFYWYRQILGQKVEFLVSFYNNEISEKSEIFDDQFSVERPDGSNFTLKIRSTKLEDSAMYFCAISGTVSTDTQYFGPGTRLTVL.